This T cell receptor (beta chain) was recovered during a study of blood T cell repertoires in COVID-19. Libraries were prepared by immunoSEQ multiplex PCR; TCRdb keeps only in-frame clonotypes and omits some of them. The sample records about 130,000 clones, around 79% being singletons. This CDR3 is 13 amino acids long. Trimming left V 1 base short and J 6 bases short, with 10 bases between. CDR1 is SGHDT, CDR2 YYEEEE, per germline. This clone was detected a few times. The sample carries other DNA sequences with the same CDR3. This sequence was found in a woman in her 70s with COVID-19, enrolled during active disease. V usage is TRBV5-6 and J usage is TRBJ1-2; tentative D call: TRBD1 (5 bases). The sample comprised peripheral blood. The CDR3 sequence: CASSLRQGDGYTF. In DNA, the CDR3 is TGTGCCAGCAGCTTGAGGCAGGGCGATGGCTACACCTTC. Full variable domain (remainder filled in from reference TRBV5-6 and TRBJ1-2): DAGVTQSPTHLIKTRGQQVTLRCSPKSGHDTVSWYQQALGQGPQFIFQYYEEEERQRGNFPDRFSGHQFPNYSSELNVNALLLGDSALYLCASSLRQGDGYTFGSGTRLTVV.